Listed below are T cell receptor beta chains from one sample, sequenced in a study of T cell repertoires in cytomegalovirus infection. TCRdb reprocessed the reads via MiXCR and lists one record per CDR3 protein. The table lists around 340,000 distinct CDR3 sequences, under 35% of them singletons. No antigen has been assigned to these receptors. The sample in question was cultured PBMCs, obtained from culture after CMV antigen stimulation. These receptors originate from a human donor in good health (CMV status not recorded). Some clones in this sample may be carry-over from other donors' samples. Each CDR3 is given with its conserved first and last residue. D genes are given only for firm matches. The listing skips clone size in some rows; elsewhere it reads once, few, many or a size class.

j_call	v_call	d_call	clone_size	cdr3_aa	cdr3_nt
TRBJ2-5	TRBV11-1	NA	few	CASSYTRWETQYF	TGTGCCAGCAGCTATACCCGGTGGGAGACCCAGTACTTC
TRBJ1-5	TRBV7-9	NA	few	CASSLDRVGSQPQHF	TGTGCCAGCAGCTTAGACAGGGTGGGCAGTCAGCCCCAGCATTTT
TRBJ2-3	TRBV12-3/TRBV12-4	NA	NA	CASRLTSTDTQYF	TGTGCCAGCAGACTTACAAGCACAGATACGCAGTATTTT
TRBJ1-2	TRBV7-6	NA	many	CASSLAHWASRVPYYGYTF	TGTGCCAGCAGCTTAGCCCATTGGGCTAGCAGGGTTCCCTACTATGGCTACACCTTC
TRBJ2-7	TRBV7-6	NA	NA	CASSLVGRLQYF	TGTGCCAGCAGCTTAGTCGGACGACTGCAGTACTTC
TRBJ2-7	TRBV7-8	NA	few	CASSPRGLEYEQYF	TGTGCCAGCAGCCCCAGAGGGCTAGAATACGAGCAGTACTTC
TRBJ2-4	TRBV5-1	TRBD2	NA	CASSFSGSSGDIQYF	TGCGCCAGCAGCTTTAGCGGGAGCTCCGGTGACATTCAGTACTTC
TRBJ2-1	TRBV3-1	TRBD2	few	CASSQPGTSGSYEQFF	TGTGCCAGCAGCCAGCCCGGGACTAGCGGGAGTTATGAGCAGTTCTTC
TRBJ2-7	TRBV5-8	NA	many	CASSPRMGAGEQYF	TGTGCCAGCAGCCCACGGATGGGGGCTGGAGAGCAGTACTTC
TRBJ1-2	TRBV20-1	TRBD1	NA	CSARDPRTGDPTF	TGCAGTGCTAGAGATCCGCGGACAGGGGACCCCACCTTC
TRBJ1-2	TRBV6-6	NA	once	CASSYAAKLNYGYTF	TGTGCCAGCAGTTACGCCGCAAAGCTGAACTATGGCTACACCTTC
TRBJ2-3	TRBV12-3/TRBV12-4	NA	few	CASSFRQWPAGTDTQYF	TGTGCCAGCAGTTTTAGACAGTGGCCGGCGGGCACAGATACGCAGTATTTT
TRBJ1-1	TRBV27	NA	NA	CASSLSLQVNTEAFF	TGTGCCAGCAGTTTATCCTTACAGGTGAACACTGAAGCTTTCTTT
TRBJ2-1	TRBV7-4	TRBD2	NA	CASRRTSGGGDEQFF	TGTGCCAGCAGGAGGACTAGCGGGGGAGGGGATGAGCAGTTCTTC
TRBJ1-3	TRBV11-2	TRBD1	NA	CASSQTGQISGNTIYF	TGTGCCAGCAGTCAAACGGGACAGATTTCTGGAAACACCATATATTTT
TRBJ2-5	TRBV20-1	NA	NA	CSAHTGTPETQYF	TGCAGTGCACACACCGGGACTCCCGAGACCCAGTACTTC
TRBJ1-3	TRBV7-8	NA	many	CASSLALSGSGNTIYF	TGTGCCAGCAGCTTAGCGCTTTCGGGGAGTGGAAACACCATATATTTT
TRBJ1-2	TRBV7-6	TRBD1	few	CASSSSPRGNYYGYTF	TGTGCCAGCAGCTCGAGCCCCAGGGGGAATTACTATGGCTACACCTTC
TRBJ1-1	TRBV7-8	NA	NA	CASSLVVRGYTEAFF	TGTGCCAGCAGCTTAGTAGTTCGGGGGTACACTGAAGCTTTCTTT
TRBJ1-1	TRBV7-2	NA	NA	CASSLGVPVTEAFF	TGTGCCAGCAGCTTAGGAGTGCCGGTAACTGAAGCTTTCTTT
TRBJ2-6	TRBV29-1	NA	NA	CSVSGHTGPFSGANVLTF	TGCAGCGTCTCGGGTCACACAGGCCCCTTCTCTGGGGCCAACGTCCTGACTTTC
TRBJ2-1	TRBV7-3	TRBD2	few	CASSLITSGYNEQFF	TGTGCCAGCAGCTTAATCACTAGCGGGTACAATGAGCAGTTCTTC
TRBJ1-1	TRBV11-2	NA	few	CASSFGGGVKTEAFF	TGTGCCAGCAGCTTCGGGGGGGGCGTCAAGACTGAAGCTTTCTTT
TRBJ1-1	TRBV19	NA	NA	CASSPHGASGMNTEAFF	TGTGCCAGTAGTCCCCATGGGGCTTCAGGCATGAACACTGAAGCTTTCTTT
TRBJ1-5	TRBV6-6	NA	few	CASSESSQGRGYQPQHF	TGTGCCAGCAGTGAATCTAGTCAGGGACGTGGTTATCAGCCCCAGCATTTT
TRBJ2-7	TRBV30	NA	NA	CAWSVQEGRIYEQYF	TGTGCCTGGAGTGTACAGGAGGGCAGGATCTACGAGCAGTACTTC
TRBJ2-5	TRBV5-6	NA	few	CASSLWTAQETQYF	TGTGCCAGCAGCTTATGGACAGCCCAAGAGACCCAGTACTTC
TRBJ1-6	TRBV7-6	TRBD1	NA	CASSPGTGGRSPLHF	TGTGCCAGCAGCCCCGGGACAGGGGGTCGTTCACCCCTCCACTTT
TRBJ2-5	TRBV29-1	TRBD1	NA	CSVADSRGETQYF	TGCAGCGTGGCGGATTCCAGGGGGGAGACCCAGTACTTC
TRBJ2-3	TRBV20-1	NA	NA	CSADGPTRGLNTQYF	TGCAGTGCGGATGGACCCACCCGTGGGTTGAATACGCAGTATTTT
TRBJ2-1	TRBV5-4	TRBD1	NA	CASRRQGILFF	TGTGCCAGCAGGCGACAGGGGATTCTGTTCTTC
TRBJ1-1	TRBV13	TRBD1	few	CASRRQGLGTEAFF	TGTGCCAGCAGGAGACAGGGTTTGGGCACTGAAGCTTTCTTT
TRBJ2-7	TRBV19	NA	NA	CASSSSAAGPSYEQYF	TGTGCCAGTAGTAGCTCCGCGGCAGGGCCCTCCTACGAGCAGTACTTC
TRBJ1-2	TRBV12-3/TRBV12-4	NA	NA	CASSQVPNYGYTF	TGTGCCAGCAGTCAGGTCCCGAACTATGGCTACACCTTC
TRBJ1-1	TRBV7-9	NA	few	CASSLERRNTEAFF	TGTGCCAGCAGCTTAGAACGCCGGAACACTGAAGCTTTCTTT
TRBJ2-3	TRBV27	NA	few	CASSALEGSYTDTQYF	TGTGCCAGCAGTGCGCTTGAGGGGTCTTACACAGATACGCAGTATTTT
TRBJ2-1	TRBV12-3/TRBV12-4	TRBD2	NA	CASSTTSGSRNEQFF	TGTGCCAGCAGTACCACTAGCGGGAGTCGGAATGAGCAGTTCTTC
TRBJ2-2	TRBV2	NA	NA	CASRRLVVGTGELFF	TGTGCCAGCAGGAGACTAGTTGTAGGAACCGGGGAGCTGTTTTTT
TRBJ1-6	TRBV15	NA	NA	CATSRDPSLDGLGNSPLHF	TGTGCCACCAGCAGAGATCCATCCCTGGATGGCCTAGGGAATTCACCCCTCCACTTT
TRBJ1-1	TRBV19	NA	few	CATATIQGLRWEAFF	TGTGCCACCGCGACTATACAGGGACTAAGATGGGAAGCTTTCTTT
TRBJ1-4	TRBV7-9	TRBD1	NA	CASSNLGQGSVELFF	TGTGCCAGCAGCAATTTGGGACAGGGGAGTGTGGAACTGTTTTTT
TRBJ1-4	TRBV6-1	TRBD1	many	CASSEGPTGFNEKLFF	TGTGCCAGCAGTGAAGGTCCGACAGGGTTCAATGAAAAACTGTTTTTT
TRBJ2-5	TRBV29-1	TRBD1	NA	CSVVPLDRVYQETQYF	TGCAGCGTTGTACCACTTGACAGGGTATACCAAGAGACCCAGTACTTC
TRBJ1-2	TRBV6-8	NA	NA	CASSLRGGWDYGYTF	TGTGCCAGCAGCCTCCGAGGCGGATGGGATTATGGCTACACCTTC
TRBJ1-3	TRBV12-3/TRBV12-4	TRBD1	NA	CASSLQGALGNTIYF	TGTGCCAGCAGTTTACAGGGGGCGCTTGGAAACACCATATATTTT
TRBJ2-1	TRBV3-1	NA	NA	CASRDPRPQNNEQFF	TGTGCCAGCAGAGACCCTCGGCCTCAGAACAATGAGCAGTTCTTC
TRBJ2-3	TRBV20-1	NA	NA	CSTGTTSDTQYF	TGCAGTACCGGGACAACCTCAGATACGCAGTATTTT
TRBJ2-3	TRBV5-1	TRBD2	NA	CASSYQLASSTDTQYF	TGCGCCAGCAGCTACCAACTAGCGTCGAGCACAGATACGCAGTATTTT
TRBJ2-1	TRBV6-6	NA	many	CASSYRRDLYNEQFF	TGTGCCAGCAGTTATCGCAGGGATCTCTACAATGAGCAGTTCTTC
TRBJ2-1	TRBV7-2	NA	few	CASSPGSPGNEQFF	TGTGCCAGCAGCCCCGGGTCTCCCGGCAATGAGCAGTTCTTC
TRBJ2-7	TRBV7-6	TRBD1	NA	CASSAQDRGSYEQYF	TGTGCCAGCAGCGCCCAGGACAGGGGTTCCTACGAGCAGTACTTC
TRBJ1-1	TRBV6-6	TRBD1	few	CATRTGNTEAFF	TGTGCCACCAGGACAGGGAACACTGAAGCTTTCTTT
TRBJ2-7	TRBV12-3/TRBV12-4	TRBD2	NA	CASSRGGVYEQYF	TGTGCCAGCAGCCGGGGGGGGGTCTACGAGCAGTACTTC
TRBJ2-5	TRBV6-5	NA	NA	CASSYGHLETQYF	TGTGCCAGCAGTTACGGGCACTTGGAGACCCAGTACTTC
TRBJ1-2	TRBV11-2	NA	few	CASSLGRGTDSYGYTF	TGTGCCAGCAGCTTAGGGCGGGGGACCGACTCCTATGGCTACACCTTC
TRBJ2-7	TRBV7-8	TRBD2	many	CASSPGTIFPNEQYF	TGTGCCAGCAGCCCCGGGACTATCTTTCCCAACGAGCAGTACTTC
TRBJ1-2	TRBV6-1	NA	few	CASETGSRNYGYTF	TGTGCCAGCGAAACAGGGTCTCGTAACTATGGCTACACCTTC